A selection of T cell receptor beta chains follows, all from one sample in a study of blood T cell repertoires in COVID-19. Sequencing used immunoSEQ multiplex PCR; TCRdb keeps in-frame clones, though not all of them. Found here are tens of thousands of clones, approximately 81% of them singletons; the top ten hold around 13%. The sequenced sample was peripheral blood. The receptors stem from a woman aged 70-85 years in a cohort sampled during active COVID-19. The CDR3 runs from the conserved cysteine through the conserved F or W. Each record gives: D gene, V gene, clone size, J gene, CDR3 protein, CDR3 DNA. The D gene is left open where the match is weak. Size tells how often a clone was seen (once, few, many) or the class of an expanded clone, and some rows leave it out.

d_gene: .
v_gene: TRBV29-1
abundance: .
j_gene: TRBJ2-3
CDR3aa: CSSLVGGEADTQYF
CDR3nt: TGCAGCAGCCTCGTAGGGGGGGAAGCAGATACGCAGTATTTT

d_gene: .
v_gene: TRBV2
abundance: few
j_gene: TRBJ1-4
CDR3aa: CASSELTPEEKLFF
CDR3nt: TGTGCCAGCAGTGAGCTAACCCCCGAAGAAAAACTGTTTTTT

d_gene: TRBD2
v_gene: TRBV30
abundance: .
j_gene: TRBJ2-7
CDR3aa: CAWSVLSGRGEQYF
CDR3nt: TGTGCCTGGAGTGTACTCAGCGGGAGGGGGGAGCAGTACTTC

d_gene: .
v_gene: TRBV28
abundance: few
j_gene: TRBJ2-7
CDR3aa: CASRGGGLSSEQYF
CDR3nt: TGTGCCAGCCGGGGTGGGGGGTTGAGTAGCGAGCAGTACTTC

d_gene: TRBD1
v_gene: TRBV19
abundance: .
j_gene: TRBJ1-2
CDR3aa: CASSIEGQSFKSYTF
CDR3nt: TGTGCCAGTAGTATAGAGGGACAGAGTTTTAAGAGCTACACCTTC

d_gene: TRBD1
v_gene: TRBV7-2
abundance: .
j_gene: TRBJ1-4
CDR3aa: CASRRQGVDEKLFF
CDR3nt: TGTGCCAGCAGGCGACAGGGGGTCGATGAAAAACTGTTTTTT

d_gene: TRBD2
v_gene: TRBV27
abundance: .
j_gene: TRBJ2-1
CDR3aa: CASSPPGTSGGSSYNEQFF
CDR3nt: TGTGCCAGCAGTCCCCCGGGGACTAGCGGAGGGAGCTCCTACAATGAGCAGTTCTTC

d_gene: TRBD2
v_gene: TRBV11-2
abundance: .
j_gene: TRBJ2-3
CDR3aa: CASSLEVSGRGTDTQYF
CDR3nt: TGTGCCAGCAGCTTAGAGGTTAGCGGGAGGGGTACAGATACGCAGTATTTT

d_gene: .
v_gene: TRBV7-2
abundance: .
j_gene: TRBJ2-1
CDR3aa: CASSSGGYNEQFF
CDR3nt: TGTGCCAGCAGCTCCGGGGGATACAATGAGCAGTTCTTC

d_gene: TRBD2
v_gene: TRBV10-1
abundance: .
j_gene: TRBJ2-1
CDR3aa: CASSDPASGNNEQFF
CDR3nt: TGCGCCAGCAGTGATCCGGCTAGCGGGAACAATGAGCAGTTCTTC

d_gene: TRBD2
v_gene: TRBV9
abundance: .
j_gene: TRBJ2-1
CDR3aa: CASSGRLAGVYNEQFF
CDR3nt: TGTGCCAGCAGCGGAAGACTAGCGGGGGTATACAATGAGCAGTTCTTC

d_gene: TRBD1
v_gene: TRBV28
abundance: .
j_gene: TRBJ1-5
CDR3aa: CASSPDRGRLVGNQPQHF
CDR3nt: TGTGCCAGCAGCCCGGACAGGGGGCGATTGGTAGGCAATCAGCCCCAGCATTTT

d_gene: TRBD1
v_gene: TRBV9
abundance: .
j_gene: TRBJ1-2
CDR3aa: CASSVGDRGHYGYTF
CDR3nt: TGTGCCAGCAGCGTAGGAGACAGGGGCCACTATGGCTACACCTTC

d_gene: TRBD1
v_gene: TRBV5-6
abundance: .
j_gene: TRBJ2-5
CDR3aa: CASSSGQGPETQYF
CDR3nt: TGTGCCAGCAGCTCTGGACAGGGTCCAGAGACCCAGTACTTC

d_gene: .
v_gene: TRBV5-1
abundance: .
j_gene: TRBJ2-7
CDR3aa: CASSTAPGTSYEQYF
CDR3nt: TGCGCCAGCAGCACCGCCCCAGGTACCTCCTACGAGCAGTACTTC

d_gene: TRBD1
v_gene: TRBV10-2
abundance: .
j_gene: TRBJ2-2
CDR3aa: CASSEETGGQGTGELFF
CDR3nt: TGCGCCAGCAGTGAGGAGACAGGGGGCCAGGGCACCGGGGAGCTGTTTTTT

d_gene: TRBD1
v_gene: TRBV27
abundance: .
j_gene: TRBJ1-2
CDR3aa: CASRTGGNGYTF
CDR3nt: TGTGCCAGCCGAACAGGGGGCAACGGCTACACCTTC

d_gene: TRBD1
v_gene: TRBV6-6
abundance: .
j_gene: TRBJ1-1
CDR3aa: CASSPPGQGNTEAFF
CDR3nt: TGTGCCAGCAGTCCACCGGGACAGGGGAACACTGAAGCTTTCTTT

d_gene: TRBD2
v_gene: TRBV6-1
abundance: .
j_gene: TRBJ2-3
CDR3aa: CASSDKLGLAGVQYF
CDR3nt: TGTGCCAGCAGTGATAAGCTTGGACTAGCGGGAGTTCAGTATTTT

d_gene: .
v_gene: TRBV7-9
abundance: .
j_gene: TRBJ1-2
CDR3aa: CASTPGDSFYGYTF
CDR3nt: TGTGCCAGCACCCCGGGCGACAGCTTCTATGGCTACACCTTC

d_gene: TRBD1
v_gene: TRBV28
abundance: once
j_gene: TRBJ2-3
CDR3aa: CASRLQGAGDTQYF
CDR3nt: TGTGCCAGCAGGCTACAGGGGGCTGGAGATACGCAGTATTTT

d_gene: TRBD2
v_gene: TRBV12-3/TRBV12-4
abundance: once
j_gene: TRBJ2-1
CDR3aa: CASKRGRRNEQFF
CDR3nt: TGTGCCAGCAAGCGCGGGAGAAGGAATGAGCAGTTCTTC

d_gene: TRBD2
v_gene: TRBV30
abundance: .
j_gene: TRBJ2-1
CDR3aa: CAWRIGTSDYNEQFF
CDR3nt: TGTGCCTGGAGAATCGGGACTAGTGACTACAATGAGCAGTTCTTC

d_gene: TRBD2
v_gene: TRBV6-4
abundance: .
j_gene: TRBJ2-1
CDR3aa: CASSDSGGSRNEQFF
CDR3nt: TGTGCCAGCAGTGACTCTGGCGGGAGCCGTAATGAGCAGTTCTTC

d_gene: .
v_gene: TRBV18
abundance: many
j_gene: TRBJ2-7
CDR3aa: CASSPPSISALGNEQYF
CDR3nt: TGTGCCAGCTCACCACCCTCGATTAGCGCCCTCGGAAACGAGCAGTACTTC

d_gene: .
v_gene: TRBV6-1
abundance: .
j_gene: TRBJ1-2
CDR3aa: CASSERFAREDGYTF
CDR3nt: TGTGCCAGCAGTGAAAGGTTCGCCAGGGAGGATGGCTACACCTTC

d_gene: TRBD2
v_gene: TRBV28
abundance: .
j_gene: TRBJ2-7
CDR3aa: CASSFSTSGILGAGEQYF
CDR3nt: TGTGCCAGCAGTTTCTCCACTAGCGGGATTCTCGGGGCGGGCGAGCAGTACTTC